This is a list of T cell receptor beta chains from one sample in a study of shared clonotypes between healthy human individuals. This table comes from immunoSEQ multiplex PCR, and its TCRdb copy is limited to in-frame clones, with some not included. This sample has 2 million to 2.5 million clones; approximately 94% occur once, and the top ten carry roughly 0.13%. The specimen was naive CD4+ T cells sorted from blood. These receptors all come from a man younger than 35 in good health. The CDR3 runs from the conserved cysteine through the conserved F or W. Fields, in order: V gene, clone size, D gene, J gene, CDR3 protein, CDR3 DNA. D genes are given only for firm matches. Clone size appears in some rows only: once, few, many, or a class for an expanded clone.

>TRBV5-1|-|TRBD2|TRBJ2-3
CASSASGGGTDTQYF
TGCGCCAGCAGCGCTAGCGGGGGTGGCACAGATACGCAGTATTTT
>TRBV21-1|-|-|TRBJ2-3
CASSDRVDTQYF
TGTGCCAGCAGCGACCGGGTAGATACGCAGTATTTT
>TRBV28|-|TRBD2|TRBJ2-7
CASSFTLAGLTYEQYF
TGTGCCAGCAGTTTCACACTAGCGGGCCTCACCTACGAGCAGTACTTC
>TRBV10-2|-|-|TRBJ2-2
CASSAPGRNGELFF
TGCGCCAGCAGTGCGCCAGGGCGTAACGGGGAGCTGTTTTTT
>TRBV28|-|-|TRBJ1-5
CASSLGSNQPQHF
TGTGCCAGCAGTTTAGGGAGCAATCAGCCCCAGCATTTT
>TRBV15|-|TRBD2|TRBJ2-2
CATSILAGNTGELFF
TGTGCCACCAGTATACTAGCGGGTAACACCGGGGAGCTGTTTTTT
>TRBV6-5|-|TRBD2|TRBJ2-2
CASTASGASTGELFF
TGTGCCAGCACTGCTAGCGGGGCGAGCACCGGGGAGCTGTTTTTT
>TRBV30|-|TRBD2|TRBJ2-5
CAWTGDSGRAQETQYF
TGTGCCTGGACCGGAGATAGCGGGAGGGCCCAAGAGACCCAGTACTTC
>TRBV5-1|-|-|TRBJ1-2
CASSPPGIYGYTF
TGCGCCAGCAGCCCCCCGGGGATCTATGGCTACACCTTC
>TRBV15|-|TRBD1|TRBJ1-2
CATSKPGTADYGYTF
TGTGCCACCAGCAAGCCCGGGACAGCTGACTATGGCTACACCTTC
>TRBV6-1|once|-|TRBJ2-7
CASRTGVYEQYF
TGTGCCAGCAGGACAGGTGTCTACGAGCAGTACTTC